The rows below give T cell receptor beta chains drawn from one sample of a study of blood T cells in healthy people across ages. Each CDR3 protein is one row after TCRdb ran MiXCR on the 5' RACE reads. The data show about 580,000 distinct CDR3 sequences, around 50% seen once. The source material was blood. The receptors here all came from a man aged 80 or over in good health. CDR3s include the opening cysteine and the closing phenylalanine or tryptophan. Each record gives: V gene, CDR3 protein.

>TRBV6-6
CASNGGGAGNYEQYF
>TRBV6-2/TRBV6-3
CASLPRDRVSQPQHF
>TRBV7-9
CTSSPLGSSFDEQFF
>TRBV6-6
CASSYSPGHRDEQFF
>TRBV10-3
CAATEGTLNEKLFF
>TRBV12-3/TRBV12-4
CAAGLDQPQHF
>TRBV2
CASRQVGGSTDTQYF
>TRBV4-3
CASSKSGGTLEQYF
>TRBV5-1
CASSLEPRISYEQYF
>TRBV12-3/TRBV12-4
CASTLGTSGTFEQYF
>TRBV20-1
CSETGLEETQYF
>TRBV7-9
CAYGGVRNSPLHF
>TRBV29-1
CSVRRTGYEQYF
>TRBV6-2/TRBV6-3
CASSYKPDTEAFF
>TRBV3-1
CASSLPGTSSDEQFF
>TRBV2
CASSALGQSSTDTQYF
>TRBV12-3/TRBV12-4
CASSKETAAKNIQYF
>TRBV20-1
CSARDAGQVYNEQFF
>TRBV7-2
CASSLDGGRSLNEQFF
>TRBV28
CASSYRTSHGGYNEQFF
>TRBV5-5
CASSYYHLAGNYNEQFF
>TRBV21-1
CASSPSPQGDDADTQYF
>TRBV2
CASTRRQGAGDTQYF
>TRBV20-1
CSARGGPSNQPQHF
>TRBV5-1
CASSRVRQGVYNEQFF
>TRBV9
CASSVGTSGSHGEQYF
>TRBV6-5
CASSYSINGGHNEQFF
>TRBV3-1
CASSYGSRGSGYTF
>TRBV3-1
CASSQWATGDTQYF